The rows below give T cell receptor beta chains drawn from one sample of a study of PD-1 blockade in classical Hodgkin lymphoma. Some clones are missing from TCRdb's copy, which holds only in-frame ones; the method was immunoSEQ multiplex PCR. The sample consists of under 60,000 clones, about 89% of them appearing once. Here the sequenced sample was peripheral blood mononuclear cells (PBMCs), taken before the fourth cycle of nivolumab. Receptors originate from a human donor with classical Hodgkin lymphoma. Each CDR3 is given with its conserved first and last residue. Each record gives: CDR3 protein, CDR3 DNA, J gene, V gene, clone size, D gene. The D gene is left open where the match is weak. Size tells how often a clone was seen (once, few, many) or the class of an expanded clone, and some rows leave it out.

CAILAGDNTGELFF	TGTGCCATCCTAGCGGGAGATAACACCGGGGAGCTGTTTTTT	TRBJ2-2	TRBV2	-	TRBD2
CASSSRGDRKYNEQFF	TGTGCCAGCAGCTCTAGGGGGGACAGAAAGTACAATGAGCAGTTCTTC	TRBJ2-1	TRBV7-3	-	-
CASSVGGDITYNEQFF	TGTGCCAGCAGCGTAGGGGGGGATATAACCTACAATGAGCAGTTCTTC	TRBJ2-1	TRBV9	-	-
CASSYLTSPYEQYF	TGTGCCAGCAGCTACTTGACTAGCCCCTACGAGCAGTACTTC	TRBJ2-7	TRBV11-2	-	TRBD2
CASSTLAGDGYF	TGTGCCAGCAGCACACTAGCGGGAGACGGGTATTTT	TRBJ2-3	TRBV6-6	-	TRBD2
CASSPSGGTLTEQYF	TGCGCCAGCAGCCCGAGCGGGGGGACCCTTACGGAGCAGTACTTC	TRBJ2-7	TRBV5-1	-	TRBD2
CASSDRTGLWETQYF	TGTGCCAGCAGTGACAGGACAGGGCTTTGGGAGACCCAGTACTTC	TRBJ2-5	TRBV6-6	-	TRBD1
CASSQFGVGLGGYTF	TGCGCCAGCAGCCAATTCGGGGTCGGTCTCGGGGGCTACACCTTC	TRBJ1-2	TRBV4-1	-	-
CASSYLGEKLFF	TGTGCCAGCAGCTATCTAGGGGAAAAACTGTTTTTT	TRBJ1-4	TRBV7-2	-	-
CASSHDGTGGQETQYF	TGCGCCAGCAGCCACGACGGGACAGGGGGCCAAGAGACCCAGTACTTC	TRBJ2-5	TRBV4-1	-	TRBD1
CASSLDSLGEAFF	TGCGCCAGCAGCTTGGACTCCCTCGGTGAAGCTTTCTTT	TRBJ1-1	TRBV5-1	-	-
CAISGIKDPGTGGNTDTQYF	TGTGCCATCAGTGGTATTAAGGATCCCGGGACAGGGGGGAACACAGATACGCAGTATTTT	TRBJ2-3	TRBV10-3	-	TRBD1
CASSGAGAVETQYF	TGTGCCAGTAGTGGGGCGGGGGCAGTGGAGACCCAGTACTTC	TRBJ2-5	TRBV19	-	-
CASSFLGGLNTEAFF	TGTGCCAGCAGCTTTCTCGGGGGTTTGAACACTGAAGCTTTCTTT	TRBJ1-1	TRBV11-2	once	-
CASSQDSYYGYTF	TGTGCCAGCAGCCAGGACAGCTACTATGGCTACACCTTC	TRBJ1-2	TRBV7-2	once	-
CASSRTPTGNQPQHF	TGTGCCAGCAGCCGAACCCCCACCGGCAATCAGCCCCAGCATTTT	TRBJ1-5	TRBV7-8	-	-
CASSAALNTRAFF	TGTGCCAGCAGCGCTGCCCTAAACACGAGGGCTTTCTTT	TRBJ1-1	TRBV9	-	-
CASSPDRRKPQHF	TGTGCCAGCTCACCGGACAGGAGGAAGCCCCAGCATTTT	TRBJ1-5	TRBV18	few	TRBD1
CASSLGGGVSTDTQYF	TGTGCCAGCAGCTTAGGCGGGGGGGTTAGCACAGATACGCAGTATTTT	TRBJ2-3	TRBV7-2	-	TRBD2
CASSVGNEQFF	TGTGCCAGCAGCGTCGGGAATGAGCAGTTCTTC	TRBJ2-1	TRBV11-2	-	-
CASSDPGTGGSYEQYF	TGTGCCAGCAGCGACCCAGGGACAGGGGGCTCCTACGAGCAGTACTTC	TRBJ2-7	TRBV9	-	TRBD1
CASRDGTGAYEQYF	TGTGCCAGCAGGGACGGGACAGGAGCCTACGAGCAGTACTTC	TRBJ2-7	TRBV27	-	TRBD1
CASSPREGRDQPQHF	TGTGCCAGCAGCCCAAGGGAGGGGCGAGATCAGCCCCAGCATTTT	TRBJ1-5	TRBV6-6	once	-
CASSLTRQGANTF	TGTGCCAGCAGTCTGACACGACAGGGGGCGAACACCTTC	TRBJ1-2	TRBV28	-	TRBD1
CASSPDSVGEKLFF	TGTGCCAGTAGTCCGGACAGCGTGGGTGAAAAACTGTTTTTT	TRBJ1-4	TRBV19	-	-
CASSIGAGVPDTQYF	TGTGCCAGTAGTATCGGGGCGGGAGTCCCAGATACGCAGTATTTT	TRBJ2-3	TRBV19	-	TRBD2
CAARPESYNEQFF	TGTGCCGCCCGACCCGAATCCTACAATGAGCAGTTCTTC	TRBJ2-1	TRBV10-3	-	-
CASSHTPNNRNEQFF	TGTGCCAGCAGCCATACTCCGAACAACAGGAATGAGCAGTTCTTC	TRBJ2-1	TRBV7-9	-	-
CASSTLLIGTEAFF	TGTGCCAGCAGTACCTTACTGATTGGCACTGAAGCTTTCTTT	TRBJ1-1	TRBV6-5	-	-
CATQDFGNTDTQYF	TGTGCCACCCAGGACTTCGGGAACACAGATACGCAGTATTTT	TRBJ2-3	TRBV15	once	-
CASSLRGASPYNEQFF	TGTGCCAGCAGCCTCCGCGGGGCGTCACCTTACAATGAGCAGTTCTTC	TRBJ2-1	TRBV7-9	-	-
CASSRDLSGNTIYF	TGTGCCAGCAGCCGAGATCTATCGGGAAACACCATATATTTT	TRBJ1-3	TRBV14	-	-
CASSFGTSNTEAFF	TGTGCCAGTAGTTTCGGGACCTCGAACACTGAAGCTTTCTTT	TRBJ1-1	TRBV19	-	-
CASSLAGAGGQETQYF	TGCGCCAGCAGCTTGGCCGGTGCGGGAGGCCAAGAGACCCAGTACTTC	TRBJ2-5	TRBV5-1	-	TRBD2
CASSYSMGQETQYF	TGTGCCAGCAGTTACTCGATGGGGCAAGAGACCCAGTACTTC	TRBJ2-5	TRBV6-6	once	-
CASSTQSQETQYF	TGTGCCAGCAGTACCCAGAGCCAAGAGACCCAGTACTTC	TRBJ2-5	TRBV28	once	-
CASSLIGTGGFGSYEQYF	TGTGCCAGCAGCTTAATAGGGACAGGAGGCTTCGGGTCCTACGAGCAGTACTTC	TRBJ2-7	TRBV7-9	once	TRBD1
CASSPTGAHTGELFF	TGTGCCAGCAGCCCAACAGGGGCCCACACCGGGGAGCTGTTTTTT	TRBJ2-2	TRBV7-3	-	TRBD1
CASSIGGSQPQHF	TGTGCCAGTAGTATAGGGGGCAGCCAGCCCCAGCATTTT	TRBJ1-5	TRBV19	-	-
CASSLYASEGEQFF	TGTGCCAGCAGTTTATATGCTAGCGAGGGTGAGCAGTTCTTC	TRBJ2-1	TRBV27	-	-
CASIDRGGNTIYF	TGTGCCAGCATTGATAGGGGTGGAAACACCATATATTTT	TRBJ1-3	TRBV2	-	-
CASSPLLGVDYYEQYF	TGTGCCAGCAGTCCCCTCCTGGGGGTTGATTATTACGAGCAGTACTTC	TRBJ2-7	TRBV28	-	-
CASSPYRTSGSDTQYF	TGTGCCAGCAGTCCATATAGGACTAGCGGTTCAGATACGCAGTATTTT	TRBJ2-3	TRBV6-6	-	TRBD2
CASSSGTGLAGELFF	TGTGCCAGCAGCTCCGGGACAGGGTTGGCCGGGGAGCTGTTTTTT	TRBJ2-2	TRBV7-6	once	TRBD1
CASSSSQGSALQETQYF	TGTGCCAGCAGTTCCTCCCAGGGTAGCGCCCTTCAAGAGACCCAGTACTTC	TRBJ2-5	TRBV28	-	-
CASSLGVRRELFF	TGTGCCAGCAGCTTAGGGGTGAGAAGGGAGCTGTTTTTT	TRBJ2-2	TRBV7-6	-	-
CASSLGTVHSGNTIYF	TGCGCCAGCAGCTTGGGGACAGTTCACTCTGGAAACACCATATATTTT	TRBJ1-3	TRBV5-1	-	-
CASSPLGGPSAELFF	TGTGCCAGCTCACCCCTCGGGGGACCGTCCGCGGAGCTGTTTTTT	TRBJ2-2	TRBV18	-	-
CASSLGATGTTEAFF	TGTGCCAGCAGTTTAGGCGCTACAGGGACCACTGAAGCTTTCTTT	TRBJ1-1	TRBV27	many	-
CASSLASGGTYEQYF	TGTGCCAGCAGCTTAGCTAGCGGGGGGACCTACGAGCAGTACTTC	TRBJ2-7	TRBV7-2	-	TRBD2
CASSYRAEAFF	TGTGCCAGTAGCTACAGGGCTGAAGCTTTCTTT	TRBJ1-1	TRBV19	few	-
CASRRGETEAFF	TGTGCCAGCAGAAGGGGGGAAACTGAAGCTTTCTTT	TRBJ1-1	TRBV6-5	-	-
CASSLGGIQETQYF	TGTGCCAGCAGCTTGGGAGGGATCCAAGAGACCCAGTACTTC	TRBJ2-5	TRBV5-4	-	-
CASSLVPPGGGNQPQHF	TGTGCCAGCAGCTTAGTCCCCCCGGGTGGAGGCAATCAGCCCCAGCATTTT	TRBJ1-5	TRBV11-2	-	-
CASSIGGTSGPSGTQYF	TGTGCCAGTAGTATCGGGGGGACTAGCGGTCCCTCGGGTACGCAGTATTTT	TRBJ2-3	TRBV19	-	TRBD2
CASSVASTDTQYF	TGTGCCAGCAGCGTGGCTAGTACCGATACGCAGTATTTT	TRBJ2-3	TRBV9	-	-
CASLSAEFRQPQHF	TGTGCCAGCCTGTCGGCGGAGTTCCGGCAGCCCCAGCATTTT	TRBJ1-5	TRBV25-1	-	-
CASSAGTGGKEQYF	TGTGCCAGCAGTGCCGGGACAGGGGGAAAAGAGCAGTACTTC	TRBJ2-7	TRBV27	-	TRBD1
CASSYRDRGRTEAFF	TGTGCCAGCAGTTACCGGGACAGGGGTAGAACTGAAGCTTTCTTT	TRBJ1-1	TRBV6-6	-	TRBD1
CASSLGRANEKLFF	TGTGCCAGCAGCCTAGGGAGGGCTAATGAAAAACTGTTTTTT	TRBJ1-4	TRBV7-2	once	-